These 30 T cell receptor beta chains were all obtained from the same sample, sequenced in a study of siplizumab effects on memory and regulatory T cells. Sequenced by immunoSEQ multiplex PCR; TCRdb stores in-frame clones only, minus some. The sample lists some 120,000 clones, 93% occurring once. The material sequenced was non-Treg CD4+ T cells sorted from blood. These TCRs come from a human donor in good health.

V usage is TRBV2 and J usage is TRBJ2-2, with D uncertain. CDR1 and CDR2 (germline): SNHLY, FYNNEI. The CDR3 runs 15 residues. Trimming removed 3 bases at V and 5 bases at J, with 13 bases between. CDR3 sequence: CASSDSRSGTGELFF. CDR3 DNA sequence: TGTGCCAGCAGTGATAGCCGTAGTGGGACCGGGGAGCTGTTTTTT. Combining the CDR3 with reference TRBV2 and TRBJ2-2 gives the whole variable domain EPEVTQTPSHQVTQMGQEVILRCVPISNHLYFYWYRQILGQKVEFLVSFYNNEISEKSEIFDDQFSVERPDGSNFTLKIRSTKLEDSAMYFCASSDSRSGTGELFFGEGSRLTVL.

V is TRBV6-5 and J is TRBJ2-4; D is possibly TRBD1 or TRBD2 (5 bases each). Germline V CDR1 and CDR2: MNHEY, SVGAGI. CDR3 size: 14 residues. Trimming stripped 4 bases from V and 6 bases from J, with 13 bases between. The CDR3 loop reads CASSWGPWGNIQYF. The DNA for the CDR3 is TGTGCCAGCAGTTGGGGACCTTGGGGAAACATTCAGTACTTC.

The rearrangement links TRBV5-1 to TRBJ1-2, with 9 bases identical to TRBD1. This CDR3 is built from 13 residues. The germline V gene has CDR1 SGHRS and CDR2 YFSETQ. Trimming cost V 3 bases and J 7 bases; bases outside gene matches: 4. In nucleotides, the CDR3 is TGCGCCAGCAGCTGGGACAGGGATGGTGGCTACACCTTC. Translation: CASSWDRDGGYTF.

The rearrangement uses TRBV7-6 and TRBJ2-3; TRBD2 agrees at 8 bases. This CDR3 region has 20 residues. CDR1 and CDR2 (germline): SGHVS, FNYEAQ. The V gene end was trimmed by 2 bases and the J gene end by 2 bases; junction bases not matched to a gene: 18. CDR3 sequence (DNA): TGTGCCAGCAGCTTACCGCTAATGTTATCTAGCGGGCAAATCACAGATACGCAGTATTTT. This translates into CASSLPLMLSSGQITDTQYF. Complete variable domain (other parts from reference TRBV7-6 and TRBJ2-3): GAGVSQSPRYKVTKRGQDVALRCDPISGHVSLYWYRQALGQGPEFLTYFNYEAQQDKSGLPNDRFSAERPEGSISTLTIQRTEQRDSAMYRCASSLPLMLSSGQITDTQYFGPGTRLTVL.

This chain links TRBV5-6 with TRBJ1-2; D may be TRBD1 (6 bases). In germline, CDR1 is SGHDT, CDR2 YYEEEE. The length of the CDR3 is 15 residues. V lost 6 bases and J 4 bases, leaving 19 bases between the germline ends. The CDR3 nucleotides are TGTGCCAGCATCGAAAGAGGGGGAACAAGCTATGGCTACACCTTC. Its translation: CASIERGGTSYGYTF.

The rearrangement uses TRBV7-2 and TRBJ1-4; D gene uncertain. Trimming left V 5 bases short and J 5 bases short, with 15 bases between. Germline CDR1 is SGHTA and CDR2 is FQGNSA. CDR3 length equals 15 residues. As DNA, the CDR3 is TGTGCCAGCAGCAAGAGTGGCAGACTAAATGAAAAACTGTTTTTT. It codes for CASSKSGRLNEKLFF.

This clone was seen a single time. The chain carries TRBV4-2 and TRBJ2-3; 8 bases are a match to TRBD2. Germline V gives CDR1 LGHNA, CDR2 YNFKEQ. The CDR3 contains 15 residues. After removal of 4 bases from V and 2 bases from J, the junction contained 5 bases not matched to a gene. Here the CDR3 reads CASSRGSGDTDTQYF. The CDR3 DNA sequence: TGTGCCAGCAGCCGGGGTAGCGGGGACACAGATACGCAGTATTTT.

This chain joins TRBV5-4 and TRBJ1-1, with D tentatively TRBD1 (5 bases). The V end lost 4 bases, the J end lost 4 bases, and 20 bases lay between the germline ends. CDR3 length equals 16 residues. Germline V gene data show CDR1 as SGHNT and CDR2 as YYREEE (reference sequence). CDR3 nucleotide sequence: TGTGCCAGCAGCCTGACATTGCAGGGAATGGGCACTGAAGCTTTCTTT. This sequence encodes CASSLTLQGMGTEAFF.

The chain is built from TRBV19 and TRBJ2-5; D remains ambiguous. In germline, CDR1 is LNHDA, CDR2 SQIVND (reference sequence). The V end was cut by 4 bases, the J end by 2 bases, with 8 bases between. The CDR3 totals 13 residues. The CDR3 is CASSTGRQETQYF. CDR3 DNA: TGTGCCAGTAGTACAGGACGGCAAGAGACCCAGTACTTC.

V gene TRBV6-1 combines with J gene TRBJ2-3; 9 bases agree with TRBD2. The length of the CDR3 is 15 residues. With 3 bases clipped from V and 4 bases from J, the junction kept 5 bases outside the gene matches. Germline V CDR1 and CDR2: MNHNS, SASEGT. The CDR3 sequence is CASSDSGGWADTQYF. In DNA form, the CDR3 reads TGTGCCAGCAGTGATAGCGGGGGTTGGGCAGATACGCAGTATTTT.

This chain joins TRBV19 and TRBJ1-1; perhaps TRBD1 as D (5 bases). From germline, CDR1 is LNHDA and CDR2 SQIVND (reference sequence). The CDR3 spans 16 residues. V lost 3 bases, J lost 1 base, and 15 bases lay in between. The DNA for the CDR3 is TGTGCCAGTAGTATCGGGGGGGGTAGGTGGAACACTGAAGCTTTCTTT. Its translation: CASSIGGGRWNTEAFF.

The rearrangement uses TRBV6-5 and TRBJ1-2, with 9 bases lining up with TRBD1. The CDR3 extends over 15 amino acids. Germline V CDR1 and CDR2: MNHEY, SVGAGI. Trimming cost V 5 bases and J 8 bases; bases outside gene matches: 12. The CDR3: CASSPPGTGSGGYTF. The CDR3 coding sequence is TGTGCCAGCAGTCCCCCCGGGACAGGGAGTGGGGGCTACACCTTC.

This clone is a singleton in its sample. The J gene is TRBJ2-7, the V gene TRBV18; TRBD2 might be the D (5 bases). Germline assignment: CDR1 KGHSH and CDR2 LQKENI. This CDR3 comprises 14 residues. Trimming pared 3 bases from V and 4 bases from J, leaving 13 bases between. The CDR3 protein is CASSPVFGVYEQYF. In nucleotides, the CDR3 is TGTGCCAGCTCACCCGTGTTCGGGGTTTACGAGCAGTACTTC.

This clone was counted once. Germline is not matched at one junction end, which may reflect a read error. This sequence joins TRBV28 and TRBJ1-2; no clear D gene. This CDR3 is 11 amino acids long. Germline assignment: CDR1 MDHEN and CDR2 SYDVKM. Written as DNA, the CDR3 is TGTGCCAGCAGCCCCCGCTATGACTACACCTTC. It codes for CASSPRYDYTF.

Only a few counts were recorded for this clone. The V gene is TRBV10-3, the J gene TRBJ1-1; maybe TRBD1 (6 bases). The ends were cut back, 4 bases at V and 5 bases at J, with 11 bases in the middle. This CDR3 has 13 residues. CDR1 ENHRY and CDR2 SYGVKD come from the germline V gene. In nucleotides, the CDR3 is TGTGCCATCAGTGGGGGGGCCGGAACTGAAGCTTTCTTT. Translated, it gives CAISGGAGTEAFF.

The chain links TRBV5-4 to TRBJ2-5; 12 bases map to TRBD2. Trimming took 4 bases from V and 1 from J; bases not matched to a gene: 5. Looked up from germline, CDR1 is SGHNT and CDR2 is YYREEE (reference sequence). The CDR3 loop spans 16 amino acids. As DNA, the CDR3 is TGTGCCAGCAGCCCGACTAGCGGGGGAGCCCAAGAGACCCAGTACTTC. Translating it yields CASSPTSGGAQETQYF.

V usage is TRBV28 and J usage is TRBJ1-5, with 7 positions matching TRBD1. This CDR3 has 18 residues. Germline loops: CDR1 MDHEN, CDR2 SYDVKM. V lost 1 base, J lost 5 bases, and 14 bases stayed unmatched. CDR3 sequence (DNA): TGTGCCAGCAGTTTATTCAACCTCCGGGGAGGGGGCGATCAGCCCCAGCATTTT. It yields the protein CASSLFNLRGGGDQPQHF.

The rearrangement uses TRBV11-2 and TRBJ2-3; 7 nucleotides agree with TRBD2. The CDR3 runs to 14 residues. The germline gives CDR1 SGHAT, CDR2 FQNNGV. V was clipped by 7 bases and J by 3 bases; unmatched bases: 7. The CDR3 region is CASTLGGDTDTQYF. The CDR3 nucleotides are TGTGCCAGCACCTTGGGGGGGGATACAGATACGCAGTATTTT.

V and J are TRBV28 and TRBJ2-7; no firm D call. There are 11 residues in the CDR3. The V end was cut by 6 bases, the J end by 3 bases, with 6 bases between. Germline V lookup: CDR1 MDHEN, CDR2 SYDVKM. The CDR3 sequence is CASRVRYEQYF. The CDR3 DNA follows: TGTGCCAGCAGGGTGCGCTACGAGCAGTACTTC.

The chain carries TRBV7-2 and TRBJ2-7; 10 positions match TRBD1. J was trimmed by 4 bases and V by 5 bases; bases with no gene match: 5. The V gene's germline CDR1 is SGHTA and CDR2 FQGNSA. The length of the CDR3 is 14 residues. CDR3 residues: CASSATGGGYEQYF. The CDR3 nucleotides read TGTGCCAGCAGCGCGACAGGGGGCGGATACGAGCAGTACTTC.

V gene TRBV7-9 combines with J gene TRBJ1-2, with 9 nucleotides matching TRBD1. This CDR3 is built from 15 residues. J lost 8 bases, V lost 5 bases, and 12 bases had no gene match. Germline assignment: CDR1 SEHNR and CDR2 FQNEAQ (reference sequence). The CDR3 loop reads CASSGARTGDQGYTF. The CDR3 DNA is TGTGCCAGCAGCGGCGCCCGGACAGGGGATCAAGGCTACACCTTC.

This clone was seen only a few times. The chain combines TRBV5-6 with TRBJ2-4; D unclear. The germline V gene encodes CDR1 SGHDT and CDR2 YYEEEE. The CDR3 spans 14 residues. V was pared by 3 bases and J by 3 bases, with 10 bases between. CDR3: CASSYSIGKNIQYF. CDR3 coding DNA: TGTGCCAGCAGCTACAGCATAGGCAAAAACATTCAGTACTTC.

This sequence joins TRBV9 and TRBJ2-5, with 9 bases lining up with TRBD2. After removal of 0 bases from V and 5 bases from J, the junction contained 5 bases not matched to a gene. CDR3 length: 15 amino acids. The germline V gene encodes CDR1 SGDLS and CDR2 YYNGEE. CDR3: CASSVDSGGGETQYF. The CDR3 DNA follows: TGTGCCAGCAGCGTAGATAGCGGGGGCGGGGAGACCCAGTACTTC.

The chain's CDR3 is CASSSRTGNNSPLHF. In DNA form, the CDR3 reads TGCGCCAGCAGCTCCCGGACAGGGAATAATTCACCCCTCCACTTT. V gene TRBV5-1 combines with J gene TRBJ1-6, with 8 bases that match TRBD1. Trimming at V came to 3 bases and at J to 5 bases, leaving 4 bases not matched to a gene. CDR1 SGHRS and CDR2 YFSETQ come from the germline V gene. The CDR3 length is 15 residues.

The V gene is TRBV20-1, the J gene TRBJ1-1; D gene unclear. The germline V gene encodes CDR1 DFQATT and CDR2 SNEGSKA (reference sequence). V was clipped by 4 bases and J by 6 bases, with 9 bases between them. The CDR3 covers 11 residues. The CDR3, as DNA: TGCAGTGCTAAGAGTAACGCTGAAGCTTTCTTT. As protein: CSAKSNAEAFF.

The V and J genes are TRBV29-1 and TRBJ2-7, with a weak D call TRBD1 (6 bases). Trimming removed 7 bases at V and 0 bases at J, with 10 bases between. This CDR3 is 12 amino acids long. The germline gives CDR1 SQVTM, CDR2 ANQGSEA. Here the CDR3 DNA reads TGCAGCGCAACAGGGAGCTCCTACGAGCAGTACTTC. It encodes CSATGSSYEQYF.

The chain links TRBV5-6 to TRBJ2-5, with D perhaps matching TRBD2 (7 bases). The CDR3 totals 16 residues. In germline, CDR1 is SGHDT, CDR2 YYEEEE. Trimming removed 2 bases at V and 6 bases at J, with 20 bases between. CDR3 DNA: TGTGCCAGCAGCTTTGGGAGGGTGGGGGGCCGCCAGACCCAGTACTTC. This translates into CASSFGRVGGRQTQYF.

This clone was observed a few times. The chain is built from TRBV5-1 and TRBJ2-7, with D tentatively TRBD1 (6 bases). Germline CDR1 reads SGHRS; CDR2 reads YFSETQ. The germline V and J ends were trimmed by 4 bases and 5 bases, with 10 bases remaining between them. This CDR3 has 12 residues. CDR3 bases: TGCGCCAGCAGCCTAGGGACAAACGAGCAGTACTTC. It encodes CASSLGTNEQYF.

The rearrangement uses TRBV5-5 and TRBJ1-2; a weak D match, TRBD1 (6 bases). The CDR3 loop spans 14 amino acids. Per germline, CDR1 SGHKS and CDR2 YYEKEE (reference sequence). Trimming left V 3 bases short and J 7 bases short, with 16 bases between. The CDR3 loop reads CASSSEGGRSGYTF. CDR3 nucleotides: TGTGCCAGCAGCTCGGAGGGGGGCCGGAGTGGCTACACCTTC.

The chain has TRBV7-9 and TRBJ1-5; TRBD1 agrees at 7 bases. CDR3 length: 13 amino acids. Trimming took 6 bases from V and 4 from J; bases not matched to a gene: 3. CDR1 SEHNR and CDR2 FQNEAQ come from the germline V gene (reference sequence). CDR3 DNA: TGTGCCAGCAGGGGACAGCCTAATCAGCCCCAGCATTTT. It codes for CASRGQPNQPQHF.